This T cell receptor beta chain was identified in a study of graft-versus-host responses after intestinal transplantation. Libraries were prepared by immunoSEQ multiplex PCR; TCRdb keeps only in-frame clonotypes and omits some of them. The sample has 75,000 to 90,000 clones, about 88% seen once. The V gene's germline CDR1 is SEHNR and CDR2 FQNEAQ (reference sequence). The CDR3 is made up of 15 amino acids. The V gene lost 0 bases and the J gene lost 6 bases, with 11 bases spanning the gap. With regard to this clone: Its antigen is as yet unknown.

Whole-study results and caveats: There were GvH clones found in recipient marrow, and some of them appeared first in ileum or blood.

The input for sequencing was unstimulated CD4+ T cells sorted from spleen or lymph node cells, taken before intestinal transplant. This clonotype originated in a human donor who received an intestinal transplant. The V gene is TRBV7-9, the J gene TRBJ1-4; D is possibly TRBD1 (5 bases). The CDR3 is CASSLAQGWYEKLFF. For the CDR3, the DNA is TGTGCCAGCAGCTTAGCCCAGGGATGGTATGAAAAACTGTTTTTT.